Following are 7 T cell receptor beta chains from one sample sequenced in a study of CD8+CD57+ T cells in acquired aplastic anemia. The sequenced patients had an expansion of CD8+CD57+ cells seen by flow cytometry. Researchers used genomic DNA as the template to profile TCR beta VDJ and CDR3. TCRdb reanalysed the reads using MiXCR and keeps one entry per CDR3 protein. The table has some 120,000 distinct CDR3 sequences, about 40% seen once. Sequenced input: sorted CD4+, CD8+, or CD8+CD57+ T cells (not recorded which) from PBMCs. Receptors were obtained from a human donor with aplastic anemia.

About this clonotype itself: This may be a read error, as it is one base from a much larger clone. V is TRBV5-1 and J is TRBJ2-2; D is perhaps TRBD1 (5 bases). V was shortened by 3 bases and J by 4 bases, with 13 bases between the two germline ends. The CDR3 is made up of 15 amino acids. The V gene's germline CDR1 is SGHRS and CDR2 YFSETQ. The DNA of the CDR3 is TGCGCCAGCAGCTCTATACAGGTCTCCACCGGGGAGCTGTTTTTT. Encoded protein: CASSSIQVSTGELFF.

This clonotype appeared many times. This chain joins TRBV12-3 or TRBV12-4 and TRBJ1-6; D unresolved. V was clipped by 6 bases and J by 5 bases, with 17 bases between them. The CDR3 extends over 16 amino acids. The CDR3, as DNA: TGTGCCAGCAGCCCGAATTGGGCTGTTAATAATTCACCCCTCCACTTT. Its translation is CASSPNWAVNNSPLHF.

This clonotype was detected many times. The V call is TRBV5-1, the J call TRBJ2-7; D might be TRBD1 (5 bases). Germline V CDR1 and CDR2: SGHRS, YFSETQ. The CDR3 runs 16 residues. Trimming took off 2 bases at V and 0 bases at J, with 15 bases between the two ends. In DNA form, the CDR3 reads TGCGCCAGCAGCTTCGACGGACAAGGGTCCTCCTACGAGCAGTACTTC. Translated, it gives CASSFDGQGSSYEQYF.

This CDR3 is CSAPSDGLYGYTF. In DNA form, the CDR3 reads TGCAGTGCACCATCGGACGGGCTCTATGGCTACACCTTC. The V gene is TRBV20-1, the J gene TRBJ1-2, with unresolved D. CDR1 is DFQATT and CDR2 is SNEGSKA in the germline V gene (reference sequence). This CDR3 contains 13 residues. Trimming removed 6 bases from V and 4 bases from J, with 15 bases in between.

The chain has TRBV29-1 and TRBJ1-1; D gene uncertain. Germline-derived CDR1 and CDR2 are SQVTM and ANQGSEA. The germline V and J ends were trimmed by 7 bases and 1 base, with 22 bases remaining between them. The CDR3 runs to 16 residues. The chain's CDR3 is CSGVGVLGQTNTEAFF. The CDR3 DNA is TGCAGCGGTGTTGGAGTTTTAGGCCAGACGAACACTGAAGCTTTCTTT.

The genes are TRBV13 and TRBJ1-1; D uncertain. Germline CDR1 and CDR2: PRHDT and FYEKMQ (reference sequence). The CDR3 runs 12 residues. V lost 7 bases and J 4 bases, leaving 10 bases between the germline ends. Written as DNA, the CDR3 is TGTGCCAGCATGGAGGGAATCACTGAAGCTTTCTTT. It translates to CASMEGITEAFF.

This clonotype showed up many times. The rearrangement uses TRBV15 and TRBJ1-5, with D uncertain. The CDR3 is made up of 15 amino acids. Trimming left V 0 bases short and J 5 bases short, with 11 bases between. In germline, CDR1 is LNHNV, CDR2 YYDKDF (reference sequence). CDR3 DNA sequence: TGTGCCACCAGCAGAGATGGGAATTGGGATCAGCCCCAGCATTTT. This gives the protein CATSRDGNWDQPQHF.